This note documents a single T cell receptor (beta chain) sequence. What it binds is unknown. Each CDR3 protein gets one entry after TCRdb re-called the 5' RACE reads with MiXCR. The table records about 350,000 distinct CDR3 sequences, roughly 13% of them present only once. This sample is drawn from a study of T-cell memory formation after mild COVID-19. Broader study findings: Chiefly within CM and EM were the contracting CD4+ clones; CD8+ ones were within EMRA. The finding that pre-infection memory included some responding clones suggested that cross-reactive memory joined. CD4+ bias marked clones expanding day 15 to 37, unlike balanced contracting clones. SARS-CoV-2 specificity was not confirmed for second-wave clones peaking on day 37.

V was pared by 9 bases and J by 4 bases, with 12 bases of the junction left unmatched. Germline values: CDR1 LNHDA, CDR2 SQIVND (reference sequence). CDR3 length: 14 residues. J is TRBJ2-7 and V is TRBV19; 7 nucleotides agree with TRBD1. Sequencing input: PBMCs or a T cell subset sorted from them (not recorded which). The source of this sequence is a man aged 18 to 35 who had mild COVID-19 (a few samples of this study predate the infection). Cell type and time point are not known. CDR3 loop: CASRDHRGTYEQYF. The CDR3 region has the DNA TGTGCCAGCAGAGACCACAGGGGAACATACGAGCAGTACTTC.